The rows below give T cell receptor beta chains drawn from one sample of a study of T cells in narcolepsy. The protocol was immunoSEQ multiplex PCR, while the TCRdb copy is restricted to in-frame clones and leaves out a portion. This table holds around 35,000 clones, 82% found once. Sample: CD45RA- memory CD4+ T cells from PBMCs. The receptor source for this set is a human donor with narcolepsy. Both conserved end residues are part of each CDR3. Each record gives: clone size, V gene, D gene, J gene, CDR3 protein, CDR3 DNA. A D gene is named only where the DNA matches it firmly. Size values are once, few and many counts, or a class for expanded clones, and some rows have none.

.	TRBV5-4	.	TRBJ2-7	CASSDGGSYEQYF	TGTGCCAGCAGCGACGGGGGTTCCTACGAGCAGTACTTC
.	TRBV9	TRBD2	TRBJ2-1	CASSVLAGGHEQFF	TGTGCCAGCAGCGTTCTAGCGGGGGGACATGAGCAGTTCTTC
.	TRBV2	.	TRBJ2-3	CASSPLATPAITDTQYF	TGTGCCAGCAGTCCTCTCGCGACTCCTGCCATCACAGATACGCAGTATTTT
.	TRBV9	.	TRBJ1-1	CASSAGVGTEAFF	TGTGCCAGCAGCGCCGGGGTGGGGACTGAAGCTTTCTTT
.	TRBV19	.	TRBJ1-1	CASSIGWADTEAFF	TGTGCCAGTAGTATAGGGTGGGCAGACACTGAAGCTTTCTTT
.	TRBV28	TRBD1	TRBJ1-5	CASRIQGQAGQPQHF	TGTGCCAGCAGAATACAGGGACAGGCGGGTCAGCCCCAGCATTTT
.	TRBV6-5	TRBD2	TRBJ2-7	CASRSLAGGRLEQYF	TGTGCCAGCAGGTCTCTAGCGGGGGGACGACTCGAGCAGTACTTC
.	TRBV5-1	TRBD1	TRBJ1-2	CASSFETGGNYGYTF	TGCGCCAGCAGCTTTGAGACAGGGGGCAACTATGGCTACACCTTC
.	TRBV12-5	TRBD1	TRBJ2-5	CASGFQSGTGGGETQYF	TGTGCTAGTGGTTTCCAATCCGGGACAGGGGGTGGAGAGACCCAGTACTTC
.	TRBV10-3	TRBD1	TRBJ1-6	CAISRGGTDNSPLHF	TGTGCCATCAGCCGCGGGGGGACAGATAATTCACCCCTCCACTTT
.	TRBV30	.	TRBJ1-2	CAWSGNFYGYTF	TGTGCCTGGAGCGGGAACTTCTATGGCTACACCTTC
.	TRBV6-5	.	TRBJ2-1	CASRKVGEQFF	TGTGCCAGCAGAAAAGTGGGTGAGCAGTTCTTC
.	TRBV5-1	TRBD2	TRBJ2-2	CASSLESGADGTGELFF	TGCGCCAGCAGCTTGGAAAGCGGGGCCGACGGCACCGGGGAGCTGTTTTTT
.	TRBV7-9	.	TRBJ2-4	CASSISWGKNIQYF	TGTGCCAGCAGTATTAGTTGGGGCAAAAACATTCAGTACTTC
.	TRBV11-2	.	TRBJ2-7	CASSRPVGGSYEQYF	TGTGCCAGCAGCCGCCCGGTGGGGGGCTCCTACGAGCAGTACTTC
.	TRBV28	TRBD1	TRBJ1-4	CASRSTGRETNEKLFF	TGTGCCAGCAGATCGACAGGGCGGGAGACTAATGAAAAACTGTTTTTT
.	TRBV30	TRBD1	TRBJ2-1	CAWRKQGAWNEQFF	TGTGCCTGGAGAAAACAGGGGGCGTGGAATGAGCAGTTCTTC
.	TRBV7-7	.	TRBJ2-7	CATSGKANLSYEQYF	TGTGCTACCTCGGGAAAGGCGAACCTTTCCTACGAGCAGTACTTC
few	TRBV5-8	.	TRBJ1-1	CASSKGGGSMNTEAFF	TGTGCCAGCAGCAAAGGCGGGGGGAGCATGAACACTGAAGCTTTCTTT
.	TRBV2	.	TRBJ1-5	CASSEAYWGAGQPQHF	TGTGCCAGCAGTGAAGCGTACTGGGGGGCAGGGCAGCCCCAGCATTTT
.	TRBV16	.	TRBJ1-5	CASSQSTSGVRQPQHF	TGTGCCAGCAGCCAATCTACCTCAGGGGTGCGTCAGCCCCAGCATTTT
.	TRBV28	TRBD1	TRBJ1-2	CASRGTGTSRGYTF	TGTGCCAGCAGGGGGACAGGGACGTCTCGAGGCTACACCTTC
.	TRBV19	TRBD1	TRBJ1-1	CASSPRTGMNTEAFF	TGTGCCAGTAGTCCGAGGACAGGGATGAACACTGAAGCTTTCTTT
.	TRBV6-6	.	TRBJ1-1	CASGGGLNTEAFF	TGTGCCAGCGGCGGGGGCTTGAACACTGAAGCTTTCTTT
.	TRBV6-6	.	TRBJ2-2	CASSYPGLNTGELFF	TGTGCCAGCAGTTATCCGGGTTTGAACACCGGGGAGCTGTTTTTT
.	TRBV18	.	TRBJ2-7	CASSRGAGEQYF	TGTGCCAGCTCAAGGGGGGCGGGCGAGCAGTACTTC